This T cell receptor beta chain came from a study of regulatory T cells in long-lasting Graves disease (dated by TCRdb to the early 2020s). A note on the overall study: Patients with newly diagnosed Graves' disease had been on antithyroid drugs for under 3 months. The study was registered as a clinical trial and conducted in China. This study used TCR sequencing and RNA sequencing of peripheral blood to compare persistent Graves' disease patients against newly diagnosed Graves' disease patients. A total of around 35 samples underwent TCR sequencing: some 13 from persistent and roughly 20 from newly diagnosed Graves' disease patients. Summary of the overall study and its limitations: Sequencing and analysis were limited to the TCR beta chain. The small sample size was acknowledged by the authors as a limitation that may reduce accuracy. Persistent disease showed preferential use of TRBV28, TRBJ1-2 and TRBJ2-5, whereas newly diagnosed disease favored TRBV20-1 and TRBJ2-1. Peripheral blood alone was examined, since thyroid tissue, which constituted the primary lesion, could not be accessed. More public clonotypes were shared among persistent patients (more than 2,500) than among newly diagnosed patients (966). Persistent Graves' disease patients showed lower TCR Shannon entropy and fewer highly expanded clones than newly diagnosed patients, suggesting clonal expansion.

The sample holds a few counts of this clonotype. What antigen it recognizes has not been identified. Nothing much larger sits one base from this clone, and base qualities are not available. Libraries came from multiplex PCR. The reads were generated on an Illumina HiSeq 4000. CDR3 regions were amplified by Arm-PCR with iRepertoire HTBI primers to construct TCR beta libraries. Before sequencing, the PCR products underwent gel purification. On the authors' methods: Across samples, 62 TRBV and 15 or so TRBJ segments were identified and used for gene usage analysis of CDR3 amino acid clonotypes. COPE and FqMerger were used to merge the filtered high-quality paired reads into contigs. BLAST was used to align contigs to the IMGT TRBV, TRBD and TRBJ reference genes, and CDR3 was defined following IMGT. Any clonotype with a frequency above 0.1% was counted as a highly expanded clone. Repertoire diversity was measured by Shannon entropy, and V-J evenness by the Gini coefficient. A clonotype was considered public if more than one individual shared it. The raw public reads went through TCRdb reprocessing: fastp at Q25, MiXCR clone calling, in-frame beta chains kept. A single entry per CDR3 protein holds the most common genes and DNA from its merged rows. These V and J calls originate from TCRdb's pipeline instead of the authors' own analysis. This sample lists around 230,000 distinct CDR3 sequences; around 18% were detected once. The ten largest clonotypes hold 22% of the sample.

V was cut back by 3 bases and J by 9 bases, leaving a gap of 15 bases between them. According to the germline V gene (reference sequence), CDR1 reads LNHNV and CDR2 reads YYDKDF. The CDR3 runs 14 amino acids, cysteine and phenylalanine included. The entry retains the CDR3 DNA only, 42 bases that are in frame from base 1. The time point label, read with the paper, signifies: newly diagnosed GD, antithyroid drugs for less than 3 months. For both TCR sequencing and RNA sequencing, RNA was extracted from PBMCs using TRIzol. The diagnosis of Graves' disease followed American Thyroid Association guidelines. Patients for the study were recruited at an endocrinology department in Xi'an, China. From each patient, 7.5 to 10 milliliters of peripheral blood was collected into an EDTA anticoagulant tube. Ficoll Paque Plus density gradient separation was used to isolate PBMCs, and no further T cell sorting was performed. An Agilent 2100 Bioanalyzer and agarose gel were used to check RNA quality, while a NanoDrop 2000 measured RNA concentration.

This receptor chain uses TRBV15 and TRBJ1-5, and perhaps TRBD1 as D gene, on 6 matching bases. This clonotype was obtained from a female donor with Graves disease. Sequenced material: peripheral blood mononuclear cells (PBMCs), taken at new diagnosis, from a patient treated with antithyroid drugs. Here the CDR3 is given as CATSRDRTILPQHF. The nucleotides are TGTGCCACCAGCAGGGACAGAACCATCTTGCCCCAGCATTTT. The variable domain in full, with residues beyond the CDR3 obtained from the reference TRBV15 and TRBJ1-5 genes, is DAMVIQNPRYQVTQFGKPVTLSCSQTLNHNVMYWYQQKSSQAPKLLFHYYDKDFNNEADTPDNFQSRRPNTSFCFLDIRSPGLGDTAMYLCATSRDRTILPQHFGDGTRLSIL.